This is a list of T cell receptor beta chains from one sample in a study of molecular identifiers for immune sequencing clone quantification. A single record per CDR3 protein comes from TCRdb applying MiXCR to the PCR reads. The sample contains around 470,000 distinct CDR3 sequences, under 30% of which appear only once. The specimen sequenced was naive CD8+ T cells from blood, with Jurkat cell RNA spiked in. All receptors derive from a human donor in good health. Some libraries in this study had Jurkat cell RNA spiked in. The CDR3 runs from the conserved cysteine through the conserved F or W. A D gene is named only where the DNA matches it firmly. The size entry is marked missing in some rows and otherwise reads once, few, many or a size class.

abundance: -
v_gene: TRBV11-2
j_gene: TRBJ2-7
d_gene: -
CDR3aa: CASSHLEDEQYF
CDR3nt: TGTGCCAGCAGCCACCTAGAGGACGAGCAGTACTTC

abundance: once
v_gene: TRBV5-4
j_gene: TRBJ1-1
d_gene: -
CDR3aa: CASSLGPTAFF
CDR3nt: TGTGCCAGCAGCTTGGGGCCAACAGCTTTCTTT

abundance: many
v_gene: TRBV20-1
j_gene: TRBJ2-5
d_gene: -
CDR3aa: CSAATTGETQYF
CDR3nt: TGCAGTGCCGCGACTACTGGGGAGACCCAGTACTTC

abundance: many
v_gene: TRBV29-1
j_gene: TRBJ2-2
d_gene: -
CDR3aa: CSVDLTGNTGELFF
CDR3nt: TGCAGCGTTGATTTGACAGGGAACACCGGGGAGCTGTTTTTT

abundance: few
v_gene: TRBV7-2
j_gene: TRBJ1-6
d_gene: -
CDR3aa: CASSLDLRGFPNSPLHF
CDR3nt: TGTGCCAGCAGCTTAGATCTTCGGGGGTTCCCCAATTCACCCCTCCACTTT

abundance: -
v_gene: TRBV4-3
j_gene: TRBJ2-7
d_gene: -
CDR3aa: CASSQEFNVGTFLSYEQYF
CDR3nt: TGCGCCAGCAGCCAAGAGTTTAACGTTGGGACTTTCCTAAGCTACGAGCAGTACTTC

abundance: -
v_gene: TRBV5-1
j_gene: TRBJ2-1
d_gene: -
CDR3aa: CASSLGSRNYEQFF
CDR3nt: TGCGCCAGCAGCTTGGGGTCCCGTAACTACGAGCAGTTCTTC

abundance: few
v_gene: TRBV25-1
j_gene: TRBJ2-1
d_gene: -
CDR3aa: CASHAGQGYYNEQFF
CDR3nt: TGTGCCAGCCACGCCGGTCAGGGATATTACAATGAGCAGTTCTTC

abundance: -
v_gene: TRBV6-5
j_gene: TRBJ2-1
d_gene: TRBD2
CDR3aa: CASNSVRGGSSYNEQFF
CDR3nt: TGTGCCAGCAACTCTGTGAGGGGCGGGAGCTCCTACAATGAGCAGTTCTTC

abundance: many
v_gene: TRBV4-1
j_gene: TRBJ2-7
d_gene: -
CDR3aa: CASSQGRGNEQYF
CDR3nt: TGCGCCAGCAGCCAAGGTAGGGGCAACGAGCAGTACTTC

abundance: many
v_gene: TRBV28
j_gene: TRBJ2-7
d_gene: -
CDR3aa: CASSSEPGLSYEQYF
CDR3nt: TGTGCCAGCAGCAGCGAGCCGGGCCTCTCCTACGAGCAGTACTTC

abundance: -
v_gene: TRBV4-3
j_gene: TRBJ2-3
d_gene: -
CDR3aa: CASSQVPGVSADTQYF
CDR3nt: TGCGCCAGCAGCCAAGTCCCAGGGGTTTCCGCAGATACGCAGTATTTT

abundance: -
v_gene: TRBV11-2
j_gene: TRBJ2-3
d_gene: -
CDR3aa: CASSSLLGRGVNTQYF
CDR3nt: TGTGCCAGCAGCTCACTTCTGGGCAGGGGGGTGAATACGCAGTATTTT

abundance: -
v_gene: TRBV27
j_gene: TRBJ2-2
d_gene: -
CDR3aa: CASTPFSRSGIPGELFF
CDR3nt: TGTGCCAGCACCCCATTTTCGAGATCCGGGATCCCCGGGGAGCTGTTTTTT

abundance: many
v_gene: TRBV7-9
j_gene: TRBJ1-3
d_gene: -
CDR3aa: CASETGSNSGNTIYF
CDR3nt: TGTGCCAGCGAAACCGGGTCCAACTCTGGAAACACCATATATTTT

abundance: few
v_gene: TRBV28
j_gene: TRBJ2-5
d_gene: TRBD1
CDR3aa: CASSRASTGVVTQYF
CDR3nt: TGTGCCAGCAGCCGAGCCTCGACAGGGGTTGTGACCCAGTACTTC

abundance: -
v_gene: TRBV14
j_gene: TRBJ2-1
d_gene: TRBD1
CDR3aa: CASSTRDSGNNEQFF
CDR3nt: TGTGCCAGCAGCACAAGGGACAGTGGAAACAATGAGCAGTTCTTC

abundance: -
v_gene: TRBV5-6
j_gene: TRBJ1-2
d_gene: TRBD1
CDR3aa: CASSFRGQAAYGYTF
CDR3nt: TGTGCCAGCAGCTTTAGGGGACAGGCCGCCTATGGCTACACCTTC

abundance: -
v_gene: TRBV6-2/TRBV6-3
j_gene: TRBJ1-1
d_gene: -
CDR3aa: CASSSEGTVGNTEAFF
CDR3nt: TGTGCCAGCAGTTCGGAGGGAACTGTGGGGAACACTGAAGCTTTCTTT

abundance: -
v_gene: TRBV7-9
j_gene: TRBJ2-1
d_gene: TRBD2
CDR3aa: CASSAPLAGGYNEQFF
CDR3nt: TGTGCCAGCAGCGCGCCACTAGCGGGAGGCTACAATGAGCAGTTCTTC

abundance: few
v_gene: TRBV7-3
j_gene: TRBJ2-1
d_gene: -
CDR3aa: CASSLTDGRYNEQFF
CDR3nt: TGTGCCAGCAGCTTAACCGACGGGCGCTACAATGAGCAGTTCTTC

abundance: many
v_gene: TRBV2
j_gene: TRBJ2-3
d_gene: TRBD2
CDR3aa: CASSEGRTRPLPQYF
CDR3nt: TGTGCCAGCAGTGAAGGGCGGACTAGACCGCTACCGCAGTATTTT

abundance: many
v_gene: TRBV29-1
j_gene: TRBJ2-7
d_gene: TRBD2
CDR3aa: CSVEVGTSGRAYEQYF
CDR3nt: TGCAGCGTTGAAGTAGGGACTAGCGGGAGGGCCTACGAGCAGTACTTC

abundance: -
v_gene: TRBV6-2/TRBV6-3
j_gene: TRBJ1-1
d_gene: -
CDR3aa: CASSYAEPEAFF
CDR3nt: TGTGCCAGCAGTTATGCGGAGCCTGAAGCTTTCTTT

abundance: many
v_gene: TRBV10-3
j_gene: TRBJ2-7
d_gene: -
CDR3aa: CAISEDSSYEQYF
CDR3nt: TGTGCCATCAGTGAGGACAGTTCCTACGAGCAGTACTTC

abundance: many
v_gene: TRBV4-1
j_gene: TRBJ2-5
d_gene: TRBD1
CDR3aa: CASSQVADREETQYF
CDR3nt: TGCGCCAGCAGCCAAGTAGCGGACAGGGAAGAGACCCAGTACTTC

abundance: few
v_gene: TRBV6-2/TRBV6-3
j_gene: TRBJ1-1
d_gene: -
CDR3aa: CASSYSRQVTEAFF
CDR3nt: TGTGCCAGCAGTTACTCAAGGCAGGTCACTGAAGCTTTCTTT

abundance: many
v_gene: TRBV30
j_gene: TRBJ2-7
d_gene: -
CDR3aa: CAWSVLGNYEQYF
CDR3nt: TGTGCCTGGAGTGTACTGGGTAACTACGAGCAGTACTTC

abundance: many
v_gene: TRBV7-9
j_gene: TRBJ2-3
d_gene: -
CDR3aa: CASNLGRTDTQYF
CDR3nt: TGTGCCAGCAACCTGGGGCGCACAGATACGCAGTATTTT

abundance: -
v_gene: TRBV27
j_gene: TRBJ1-1
d_gene: -
CDR3aa: CASSWGLNAEAFF
CDR3nt: TGTGCCAGCAGTTGGGGGTTGAACGCTGAAGCTTTCTTT

abundance: few
v_gene: TRBV12-3/TRBV12-4
j_gene: TRBJ1-1
d_gene: -
CDR3aa: CASSLGRVAEAFF
CDR3nt: TGTGCCAGCAGTTTAGGCAGGGTAGCTGAAGCTTTCTTT

abundance: many
v_gene: TRBV27
j_gene: TRBJ1-4
d_gene: -
CDR3aa: CASSLWPNEKLFF
CDR3nt: TGTGCCAGCAGTTTATGGCCTAATGAAAAACTGTTTTTT

abundance: few
v_gene: TRBV6-2/TRBV6-3
j_gene: TRBJ2-3
d_gene: TRBD1
CDR3aa: CASSLQGLPREDTQYF
CDR3nt: TGTGCCAGCAGCCTACAGGGGTTACCCCGGGAAGATACGCAGTATTTT

abundance: many
v_gene: TRBV4-1
j_gene: TRBJ1-1
d_gene: -
CDR3aa: CASSQAGLVGNTEAFF
CDR3nt: TGCGCCAGCAGCCAAGCCGGGTTAGTTGGCAACACTGAAGCTTTCTTT

abundance: few
v_gene: TRBV18
j_gene: TRBJ1-1
d_gene: -
CDR3aa: CASSPSSWDIYMNTEAFF
CDR3nt: TGTGCCAGCTCACCATCGTCCTGGGACATCTACATGAACACTGAAGCTTTCTTT

abundance: -
v_gene: TRBV5-6
j_gene: TRBJ2-5
d_gene: TRBD1
CDR3aa: CASSPLTLQGLQETQYF
CDR3nt: TGTGCCAGCAGCCCGCTCACATTACAGGGGCTCCAAGAGACCCAGTACTTC

abundance: many
v_gene: TRBV29-1
j_gene: TRBJ1-1
d_gene: -
CDR3aa: CSVDGRETEAFF
CDR3nt: TGCAGCGTTGACGGCAGAGAGACTGAAGCTTTCTTT

abundance: many
v_gene: TRBV7-6
j_gene: TRBJ2-7
d_gene: -
CDR3aa: CASSPDLPSYEQYF
CDR3nt: TGTGCCAGCAGCCCGGATCTGCCTTCCTACGAGCAGTACTTC

abundance: -
v_gene: TRBV6-5
j_gene: TRBJ2-1
d_gene: TRBD2
CDR3aa: CASSYLIAGEVSYNEQFF
CDR3nt: TGTGCCAGCAGTTACCTAATAGCGGGAGAGGTTTCCTACAATGAGCAGTTCTTC

abundance: many
v_gene: TRBV14
j_gene: TRBJ2-7
d_gene: -
CDR3aa: CASSNLGDYEQYF
CDR3nt: TGTGCCAGCAGCAACTTAGGGGACTACGAGCAGTACTTC

abundance: few
v_gene: TRBV5-6
j_gene: TRBJ2-7
d_gene: TRBD2
CDR3aa: CASSLRTRVSYEQYF
CDR3nt: TGTGCCAGCAGCCTTAGGACTAGAGTCTCCTACGAGCAGTACTTC

abundance: many
v_gene: TRBV4-3
j_gene: TRBJ1-5
d_gene: TRBD1
CDR3aa: CASSQDYSGQGYQPQHF
CDR3nt: TGCGCCAGCAGCCAAGATTATTCGGGACAGGGTTATCAGCCCCAGCATTTT

abundance: -
v_gene: TRBV27
j_gene: TRBJ2-7
d_gene: -
CDR3aa: CASGTLMGPDLHEQYF
CDR3nt: TGTGCCAGCGGGACGCTGATGGGGCCAGACTTGCACGAGCAGTACTTC

abundance: many
v_gene: TRBV7-2
j_gene: TRBJ1-1
d_gene: -
CDR3aa: CASSLGGRSEAFF
CDR3nt: TGTGCCAGCAGCTTAGGGGGGCGAAGTGAAGCTTTCTTT

abundance: many
v_gene: TRBV2
j_gene: TRBJ2-7
d_gene: -
CDR3aa: CASSEALGTAYEQYF
CDR3nt: TGTGCCAGCAGTGAAGCGCTAGGCACTGCCTACGAGCAGTACTTC